These 8 T cell receptor beta chains came from one sample sequenced in a study of blood T cell repertoires in COVID-19. Generated by immunoSEQ multiplex PCR, the TCRdb table keeps only in-frame clones and is missing some. The profile shows about 170,000 clones, approximately 82% of them singletons. The sequenced sample consisted of peripheral blood. Receptors originate from a woman in her 70s who had recovered from COVID-19.

The chain employs TRBV27 and TRBJ1-4, with D uncertain. V lost 6 bases and J lost 5, with 10 bases in between. The CDR3 has 13 amino acids. The germline CDR1 and CDR2 sequences are MNHEY and SMNVEV (reference sequence). The CDR3 DNA follows: TGTGCCAGCAGGGGCAGCGGAAATGAAAAACTGTTTTTT. Translated: CASRGSGNEKLFF.

The CDR3 nucleotides read TGTGCCAGCTCACTCCGACAGGTATCTGGCTACACCTTC. It translates to CASSLRQVSGYTF. J is TRBJ1-2 and V is TRBV18; maybe TRBD1 (6 bases). The V and J ends lost 4 bases and 7 bases respectively, with 13 bases between them. This CDR3 spans 13 amino acids. Germline-derived CDR1 and CDR2 are KGHSH and LQKENI.

The CDR3 protein is CASNTRGQGGEQYF. The CDR3, as DNA: TGCGCCAGCAACACGAGGGGACAGGGAGGCGAGCAGTACTTC. The chain combines TRBV5-1 with TRBJ2-7, with 9 positions matching TRBD1. The CDR3 contains 14 residues. V lost 6 bases and J lost 6; bases outside the gene matches: 10. Germline CDR1 is SGHRS and CDR2 is YFSETQ.

The V and J genes are TRBV29-1 and TRBJ1-2, with no clear D. The CDR3 consists of 13 residues. Germline CDR1 SQVTM, CDR2 ANQGSEA. V was clipped by 2 bases and J by 6 bases, with 13 bases between them. The CDR3, as DNA: TGCAGCGTTGAACGGGGAGTTGGAGATGGCTACACCTTC. Its protein product is CSVERGVGDGYTF.

V usage is TRBV2 and J usage is TRBJ2-5; 8 bases are shared with TRBD1. Looked up from germline, CDR1 is SNHLY and CDR2 is FYNNEI. The V segment lost 11 bases and the J segment 2 bases; nucleotides outside the gene matches: 7. The CDR3 runs 13 residues. Here the CDR3 reads CASRGTGQETQYF. As DNA, the CDR3 is TGTGCCTCCCGGGGGACAGGACAAGAGACCCAGTACTTC.

V usage is TRBV6-2 or TRBV6-3 and J usage is TRBJ2-2, with 7 bases identical to TRBD2. The germline gives CDR1 MNHEY, CDR2 SVGEGT. Trimming took 7 bases from V and 4 from J; bases not matched to a gene: 15. CDR3 size: 17 residues. As DNA, the CDR3 is TGTGCCAGCAACCCCCCGCCGGCTAGCGGAAGCACCGGGGAGCTGTTTTTT. Encoded protein: CASNPPPASGSTGELFF.

The CDR3 here is CASSPGQTYSNQPQHF. DNA for the CDR3: TGTGCCAGCAGCCCGGGACAGACCTATAGCAATCAGCCCCAGCATTTT. The V gene is TRBV4-2, the J gene TRBJ1-5, with 7 bases matching TRBD1. V was clipped by 4 bases and J by 0 bases; unmatched bases: 6. CDR3 length equals 16 residues. Looked up from germline, CDR1 is LGHNA and CDR2 is YNFKEQ.

The CDR3 spells CASSQEMDRGSYEQYF. In nucleotides, the CDR3 is TGTGCCAGCAGCCAAGAAATGGACAGGGGGTCCTACGAGCAGTACTTC. V usage is TRBV4-2 and J usage is TRBJ2-7; 10 nucleotides agree with TRBD1. J lost 1 base, V lost 0 bases, and 3 bases had no gene match. The germline gives CDR1 LGHNA, CDR2 YNFKEQ. This CDR3 region has 16 residues.